Listed below are T cell receptor beta chains from one sample, sequenced in a study of blood T cell repertoires in COVID-19. Profiled with immunoSEQ multiplex PCR; TCRdb holds only in-frame clones, not every one. The sample holds roughly 240,000 clones, 86% seen once. The sample comprised peripheral blood. The source is a woman of 80 years or more with COVID-19, enrolled during active disease. Both conserved end residues are part of each CDR3. Each record gives: J gene, V gene, clone size, D gene, CDR3 protein, CDR3 DNA. D genes are given only for firm matches. Not every row has a clone size; where given, it reads once, few, many or a size class.

j_gene: TRBJ2-6; v_gene: TRBV5-8; abundance: -; d_gene: -; CDR3aa: CASSLEGWASSGANVLTF; CDR3nt: TGTGCCAGCAGCTTGGAGGGGTGGGCGAGCTCTGGGGCCAACGTCCTGACTTTC
j_gene: TRBJ1-2; v_gene: TRBV5-5; abundance: -; d_gene: -; CDR3aa: CASSLGQLNYGYTF; CDR3nt: TGTGCCAGCAGCTTGGGACAGCTAAACTATGGCTACACCTTC
j_gene: TRBJ2-5; v_gene: TRBV29-1; abundance: -; d_gene: TRBD2; CDR3aa: CSAYRPSGETQYF; CDR3nt: TGCAGCGCCTACCGACCTAGCGGAGAGACCCAGTACTTC
j_gene: TRBJ1-2; v_gene: TRBV7-8; abundance: -; d_gene: -; CDR3aa: CASLGDKPHYGYTF; CDR3nt: TGTGCCAGCCTCGGGGACAAACCACACTATGGCTACACCTTC
j_gene: TRBJ2-1; v_gene: TRBV20-1; abundance: -; d_gene: -; CDR3aa: CSALSYNEQFF; CDR3nt: TGCAGTGCTTTATCTTACAATGAGCAGTTCTTC
j_gene: TRBJ1-5; v_gene: TRBV6-2/TRBV6-3; abundance: -; d_gene: -; CDR3aa: CASSYRPSLSGQPQHF; CDR3nt: TGTGCCAGCAGTTACCGCCCTAGCTTGAGCGGTCAGCCCCAGCATTTT
j_gene: TRBJ2-3; v_gene: TRBV5-1; abundance: -; d_gene: TRBD1; CDR3aa: CASSSQGTDTQYF; CDR3nt: TGCGCCAGCAGCTCACAGGGGACAGATACGCAGTATTTT
j_gene: TRBJ1-1; v_gene: TRBV29-1; abundance: -; d_gene: -; CDR3aa: CSVAGNTGAFF; CDR3nt: TGCAGCGTTGCGGGGAACACTGGAGCCTTCTTT
j_gene: TRBJ1-3; v_gene: TRBV30; abundance: -; d_gene: TRBD1; CDR3aa: CAWRGTGGRNTIYF; CDR3nt: TGTGCCTGGAGGGGGACAGGTGGGAGAAACACCATATATTTT
j_gene: TRBJ1-2; v_gene: TRBV2; abundance: -; d_gene: TRBD1; CDR3aa: CASIELPGQGNYGYTF; CDR3nt: TGTGCCAGCATCGAACTCCCGGGACAGGGGAACTATGGCTACACCTTC
j_gene: TRBJ1-1; v_gene: TRBV12-3/TRBV12-4; abundance: -; d_gene: -; CDR3aa: CASSLGGGTEAFF; CDR3nt: TGTGCCAGCAGTTTAGGAGGGGGCACTGAAGCTTTCTTT
j_gene: TRBJ2-1; v_gene: TRBV12-3/TRBV12-4; abundance: -; d_gene: -; CDR3aa: CASSQRTNEQFF; CDR3nt: TGTGCCAGCAGCCAAAGGACAAATGAGCAGTTCTTC
j_gene: TRBJ2-5; v_gene: TRBV15; abundance: few; d_gene: -; CDR3aa: CATSREVRGATQYF; CDR3nt: TGTGCCACCAGCAGAGAGGTCCGGGGGGCGACCCAGTACTTC
j_gene: TRBJ2-3; v_gene: TRBV2; abundance: -; d_gene: -; CDR3aa: CASSYGQTDTQYF; CDR3nt: TGTGCCAGCAGCTACGGACAGACAGATACGCAGTATTTT
j_gene: TRBJ2-3; v_gene: TRBV29-1; abundance: -; d_gene: -; CDR3aa: CSGRRTGTDTQYF; CDR3nt: TGCAGCGGAAGAAGGACAGGCACAGATACGCAGTATTTT
j_gene: TRBJ1-3; v_gene: TRBV19; abundance: -; d_gene: -; CDR3aa: CASSIVSSGNTIYF; CDR3nt: TGTGCCAGTAGTATTGTGAGCTCTGGAAACACCATATATTTT
j_gene: TRBJ1-3; v_gene: TRBV7-9; abundance: -; d_gene: -; CDR3aa: CASSSEESGNTIYF; CDR3nt: TGTGCCAGCAGCTCTGAGGAATCTGGAAACACCATATATTTT
j_gene: TRBJ1-6; v_gene: TRBV19; abundance: -; d_gene: -; CDR3aa: CASRADINSPLHF; CDR3nt: TGTGCCAGTAGGGCAGACATTAATTCACCCCTCCACTTT
j_gene: TRBJ1-3; v_gene: TRBV5-1; abundance: -; d_gene: TRBD1; CDR3aa: CASSGQTGGAEGNTIYF; CDR3nt: TGCGCCAGCAGCGGACAGACAGGGGGCGCGGAGGGAAACACCATATATTTT
j_gene: TRBJ1-2; v_gene: TRBV28; abundance: -; d_gene: -; CDR3aa: CASRTSSYGYTF; CDR3nt: TGTGCCAGCAGGACAAGCAGCTATGGCTACACCTTC
j_gene: TRBJ1-1; v_gene: TRBV19; abundance: -; d_gene: TRBD1; CDR3aa: CASSSGTGVTEAFF; CDR3nt: TGTGCCAGTAGTTCTGGGACAGGGGTCACTGAAGCTTTCTTT
j_gene: TRBJ1-1; v_gene: TRBV11-2; abundance: -; d_gene: -; CDR3aa: CASSLPRAGAEAFF; CDR3nt: TGTGCCAGCAGCTTACCGAGGGCGGGAGCTGAAGCTTTCTTT
j_gene: TRBJ2-2; v_gene: TRBV27; abundance: -; d_gene: -; CDR3aa: CASSFSTLNTGELFF; CDR3nt: TGTGCCAGCAGTTTTTCGACATTAAACACCGGGGAGCTGTTTTTT
j_gene: TRBJ2-6; v_gene: TRBV6-5; abundance: -; d_gene: -; CDR3aa: CASSYSGQSGANVLTF; CDR3nt: TGTGCCAGCAGTTACTCAGGACAGTCTGGGGCCAACGTCCTGACTTTC
j_gene: TRBJ1-1; v_gene: TRBV2; abundance: -; d_gene: -; CDR3aa: CASSEGWGDGAFF; CDR3nt: TGTGCCAGCAGTGAAGGATGGGGGGATGGCGCTTTCTTT
j_gene: TRBJ2-1; v_gene: TRBV27; abundance: -; d_gene: -; CDR3aa: CASSRLREYNEQFF; CDR3nt: TGTGCCAGCAGCCGGTTGCGGGAATACAATGAGCAGTTCTTC
j_gene: TRBJ2-5; v_gene: TRBV6-2/TRBV6-3; abundance: -; d_gene: -; CDR3aa: CASSYVGVGETQYF; CDR3nt: TGTGCCAGCAGTTACGTCGGGGTGGGGGAGACCCAGTACTTC
j_gene: TRBJ2-7; v_gene: TRBV19; abundance: -; d_gene: TRBD1; CDR3aa: CASSIGTGVYEQYF; CDR3nt: TGTGCCAGTAGTATAGGGACAGGGGTCTACGAGCAGTACTTC
j_gene: TRBJ1-2; v_gene: TRBV10-3; abundance: -; d_gene: -; CDR3aa: CAIRRLGGPGYTF; CDR3nt: TGTGCCATCAGGCGGTTAGGAGGGCCCGGCTACACCTTC
j_gene: TRBJ1-3; v_gene: TRBV19; abundance: few; d_gene: -; CDR3aa: CASATPTAIYF; CDR3nt: TGTGCCAGTGCGACTCCCACGGCCATATATTTT
j_gene: TRBJ1-6; v_gene: TRBV4-1; abundance: -; d_gene: -; CDR3aa: CASSQDGGSFNSLRHF; CDR3nt: TGCGCCAGCAGCCAAGATGGCGGCAGTTTTAATTCACTGCGCCACTTT
j_gene: TRBJ2-3; v_gene: TRBV19; abundance: -; d_gene: TRBD2; CDR3aa: CASSIESGVVDTQYF; CDR3nt: TGTGCCAGTAGTATAGAAAGCGGGGTAGTAGATACGCAGTATTTT
j_gene: TRBJ1-2; v_gene: TRBV6-5; abundance: -; d_gene: -; CDR3aa: CASTSPGQFSYGYTF; CDR3nt: TGTGCCAGCACCAGTCCCGGACAGTTTAGCTATGGCTACACCTTC
j_gene: TRBJ1-2; v_gene: TRBV6-6; abundance: -; d_gene: -; CDR3aa: CASSSLRTAYGYTF; CDR3nt: TGTGCCAGCAGTTCGCTTAGGACAGCCTATGGCTACACCTTC
j_gene: TRBJ1-2; v_gene: TRBV5-4; abundance: -; d_gene: -; CDR3aa: CASSLDRVYGYTF; CDR3nt: TGTGCCAGCAGCTTGGACAGGGTCTATGGCTACACCTTC
j_gene: TRBJ1-1; v_gene: TRBV28; abundance: -; d_gene: -; CDR3aa: CASSLYTVEAFF; CDR3nt: TGTGCCAGCAGTTTATATACGGTTGAGGCTTTCTTT
j_gene: TRBJ2-2; v_gene: TRBV10-2; abundance: -; d_gene: TRBD1; CDR3aa: CASSEGQGYTGELFF; CDR3nt: TGCGCCAGCAGTGAGGGACAGGGGTACACCGGGGAGCTGTTTTTT
j_gene: TRBJ1-1; v_gene: TRBV5-4; abundance: -; d_gene: TRBD1; CDR3aa: CASSFGDRGSGTEAFF; CDR3nt: TGTGCCAGCAGCTTTGGGGACAGGGGAAGTGGGACTGAAGCTTTCTTT
j_gene: TRBJ1-1; v_gene: TRBV30; abundance: -; d_gene: TRBD1; CDR3aa: CAWSPGQGMNTEAFF; CDR3nt: TGTGCCTGGAGTCCGGGACAGGGCATGAACACTGAAGCTTTCTTT
j_gene: TRBJ2-3; v_gene: TRBV6-6; abundance: -; d_gene: -; CDR3aa: CASSNRGSTDTQYF; CDR3nt: TGTGCCAGCAGTAACAGAGGGAGCACAGATACGCAGTATTTT
j_gene: TRBJ1-1; v_gene: TRBV2; abundance: -; d_gene: -; CDR3aa: CASSPSGNPNTEAFF; CDR3nt: TGTGCCAGCAGTCCCTCAGGAAATCCGAACACTGAAGCTTTCTTT
j_gene: TRBJ1-5; v_gene: TRBV3-1/TRBV3-2; abundance: once; d_gene: TRBD1; CDR3aa: CASSQGIQGTANQPQHF; CDR3nt: TGTGCCAGCAGCCAAGGTATACAGGGGACGGCCAATCAGCCCCAGCATTTT
j_gene: TRBJ2-1; v_gene: TRBV11-2; abundance: once; d_gene: TRBD2; CDR3aa: CASSLRMVAGRNEQFF; CDR3nt: TGTGCCAGCAGCTTAAGAATGGTAGCGGGGAGGAATGAGCAGTTCTTC